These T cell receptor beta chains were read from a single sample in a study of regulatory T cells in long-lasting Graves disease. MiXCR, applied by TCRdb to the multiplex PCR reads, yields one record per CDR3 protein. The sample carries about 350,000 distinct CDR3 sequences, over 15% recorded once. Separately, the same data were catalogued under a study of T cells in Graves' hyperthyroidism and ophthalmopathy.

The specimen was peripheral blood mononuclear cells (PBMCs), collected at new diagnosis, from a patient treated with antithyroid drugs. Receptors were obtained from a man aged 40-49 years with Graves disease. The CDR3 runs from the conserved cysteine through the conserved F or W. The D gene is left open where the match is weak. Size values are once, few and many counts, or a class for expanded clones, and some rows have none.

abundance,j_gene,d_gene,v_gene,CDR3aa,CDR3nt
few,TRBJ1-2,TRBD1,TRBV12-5,CASGRDRVWGNGYTF,TGTGCTAGTGGTCGCGACAGGGTTTGGGGGAATGGCTACACCTTC
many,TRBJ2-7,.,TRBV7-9,CASSFSLGPMEYF,TGTGCCAGCAGCTTTTCTCTGGGCCCCATGGAGTACTTC
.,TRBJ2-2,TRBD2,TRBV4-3,CASSQGVIAGDTGELFF,TGCGCCAGCAGCCAAGGAGTAATAGCGGGGGACACCGGGGAGCTGTTTTTT
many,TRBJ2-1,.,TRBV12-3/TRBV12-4,CASSVAVSYNEQFF,TGTGCCAGCAGCGTAGCGGTTTCCTACAATGAGCAGTTCTTC
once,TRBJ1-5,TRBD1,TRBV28,CASGTGGSFGPQHF,TGTGCCAGCGGGACAGGGGGTTCCTTCGGACCCCAGCATTTT
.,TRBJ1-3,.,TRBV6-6,CASSYSRGTAGNTIYF,TGTGCCAGCAGTTACTCGCGGGGGACGGCTGGAAACACCATATATTTT
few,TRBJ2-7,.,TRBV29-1,CSVEDKGGSYEQYF,TGCAGCGTTGAAGATAAGGGGGGATCGTACGAGCAGTACTTC
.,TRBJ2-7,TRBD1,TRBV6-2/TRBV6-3,CASSPGTGGWYEQYF,TGTGCCAGCAGCCCCGGGACAGGGGGTTGGTACGAGCAGTACTTC
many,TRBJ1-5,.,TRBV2,CASSEREYSNQPQHF,TGTGCCAGCAGTGAAAGGGAATATAGCAATCAGCCCCAGCATTTT
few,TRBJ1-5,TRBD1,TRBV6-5,CASSSRDRGVQPQHF,TGTGCCAGCAGTTCAAGGGACAGGGGAGTTCAGCCCCAGCATTTT
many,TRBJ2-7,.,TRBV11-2,CASSLARTTSYEQYF,TGTGCCAGCAGCTTAGCACGGACAACCTCCTACGAGCAGTACTTC
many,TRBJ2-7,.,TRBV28,CASRGVAGKGEQYF,TGTGCCAGCAGGGGGGTCGCAGGAAAGGGTGAGCAGTACTTC
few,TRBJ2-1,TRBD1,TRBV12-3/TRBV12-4,CASSLRQGQGNEQFF,TGTGCCAGCAGTCTGAGACAGGGGCAGGGCAATGAGCAGTTCTTC
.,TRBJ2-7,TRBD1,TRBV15,CATSRSQGAGEQYF,TGTGCCACCAGCAGATCTCAGGGGGCAGGCGAGCAGTACTTC
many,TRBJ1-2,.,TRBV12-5,CASGRGPTGTYGYTF,TGTGCTAGTGGGCGGGGGCCTACGGGCACCTATGGCTACACCTTC
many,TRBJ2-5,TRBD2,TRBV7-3,CASSKSGGPETQYF,TGTGCCAGCAGCAAAAGCGGGGGGCCGGAGACCCAGTACTTC
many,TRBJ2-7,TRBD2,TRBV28,CASSLAASGGHEQYF,TGTGCCAGCAGTTTAGCGGCTAGCGGGGGACACGAGCAGTACTTC
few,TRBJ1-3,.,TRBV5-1,CASRRIPGLGNTIYF,TGCGCCAGCAGACGGATCCCGGGACTAGGAAACACCATATATTTT
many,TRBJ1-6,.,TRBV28,CASSALGGLDNSPLHF,TGTGCCAGCAGTGCGCTTGGGGGGTTAGATAATTCACCCCTCCACTTT
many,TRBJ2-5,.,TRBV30,CAWSPPDRPLETQYF,TGTGCCTGGAGTCCCCCCGACAGGCCATTGGAGACCCAGTACTTC
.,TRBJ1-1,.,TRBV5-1,CASSAGWGGRSTEAFF,TGCGCCAGCAGCGCCGGTTGGGGGGGGCGAAGTACTGAAGCTTTCTTT
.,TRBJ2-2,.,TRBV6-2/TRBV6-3,CASSYFRQANTGELFF,TGTGCCAGCAGTTACTTCCGGCAGGCGAACACCGGGGAGCTGTTTTTT
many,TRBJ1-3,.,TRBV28,CASTRQGSGNTIYF,TGTGCCAGCACCCGTCAGGGGTCTGGAAACACCATATATTTT
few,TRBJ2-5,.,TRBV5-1,CASSWAGLMETQYF,TGCGCCAGCAGCTGGGCAGGACTCATGGAGACCCAGTACTTC
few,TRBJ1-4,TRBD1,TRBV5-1,CASSLSGTDEKLFF,TGCGCCAGCAGCTTGTCAGGGACAGACGAAAAACTGTTTTTT
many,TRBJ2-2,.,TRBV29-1,CSVEPQDKNTGELFF,TGCAGCGTTGAACCACAAGACAAGAACACCGGGGAGCTGTTTTTT
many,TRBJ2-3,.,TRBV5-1,CASSLSQGTDTQYF,TGCGCCAGCAGCTTGAGCCAGGGAACAGATACGCAGTATTTT
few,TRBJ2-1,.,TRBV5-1,CASRTGLLSYNEQFF,TGCGCCAGCAGGACGGGCTTACTCTCCTACAATGAGCAGTTCTTC
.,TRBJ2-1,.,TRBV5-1,CASSRRDPREQFF,TGCGCCAGCAGCCGCCGGGACCCTCGTGAGCAGTTCTTC
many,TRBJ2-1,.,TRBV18,CASSPQGLGKNEQFF,TGTGCCAGCTCACCACAGGGACTGGGAAAAAATGAGCAGTTCTTC
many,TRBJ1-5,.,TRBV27,CASSLPGQPQHF,TGTGCCAGCAGCTTGCCGGGTCAGCCCCAGCATTTT
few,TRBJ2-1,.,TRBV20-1,CSARGVGLSYNEQFF,TGCAGTGCTAGAGGAGTTGGACTCTCCTACAATGAGCAGTTCTTC
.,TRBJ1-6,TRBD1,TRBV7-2,CASSSRRQGYNSPLHF,TGTGCCAGCAGCTCCCGACGACAGGGGTATAATTCACCCCTCCACTTT
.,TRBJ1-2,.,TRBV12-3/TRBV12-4,CASSQRPYYGYTF,TGTGCCAGCAGTCAGCGCCCCTACTATGGCTACACCTTC
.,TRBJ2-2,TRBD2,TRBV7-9,CASSFAGGRTGELFF,TGTGCCAGCAGCTTTGCGGGGGGGCGCACCGGGGAGCTGTTTTTT
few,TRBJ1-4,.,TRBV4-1,CASSRQPATNEKLFF,TGCGCCAGCAGCCGTCAACCTGCAACTAATGAAAAACTGTTTTTT
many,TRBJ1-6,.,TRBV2,CASSERGRSYNSPLHF,TGTGCCAGCAGTGAACGGGGGCGCTCCTATAATTCACCCCTCCACTTT
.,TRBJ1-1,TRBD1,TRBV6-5,CASSSQGPITEAFF,TGTGCCAGCAGTTCACAGGGGCCGATCACTGAAGCTTTCTTT
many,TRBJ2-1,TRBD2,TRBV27,CASSTRSGDNNEQFF,TGTGCCAGCAGTACAAGAAGCGGGGATAACAATGAGCAGTTCTTC
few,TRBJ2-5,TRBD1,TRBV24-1,CATSVQGVGDQNQETQYF,TGTGCCACCAGTGTCCAGGGGGTGGGGGATCAGAACCAAGAGACCCAGTACTTC